One sample yielded the 13 T cell receptor beta chains listed below, sequenced in a study of human T cells and chemical hapten exposure (dated by TCRdb to the early 2020s). Per the publication, the time point label means: patch test 1, 2 weeks after DPC sensitization. The meaning of the sample's treatment or condition label: therapeutic diphenylcyclopropenone sensitization with weekly scalp DPC. The library was produced with RACE. The listed sequencing device is NextSeq 500. Clones were called with MiXCR by TCRdb after fastp trimmed the public reads at Q25, and only in-frame beta chains were retained. Each entry merges the rows of one CDR3 protein and shows their most common DNA and genes. Within this sample are 300,000 to 450,000 distinct CDR3 sequences, with approximately 5.1% of them counted one time only. The ten largest make up about 2.1% of the sample. Sequencing used whole blood, obtained in connection with sensitization to the hapten diphenylcyclopropenone (DPC). The receptors were gathered from a woman in her forties or fifties with alopecia areata. Some clones in this sample may be carry-over from other donors' samples.

This clonotype was seen a handful of times. The chain is built from TRBV7-2 and TRBJ2-7; D might be TRBD1 (6 bases). Trimming removed 5 bases at V and 4 bases at J, with 15 bases between. Per germline, CDR1 SGHTA and CDR2 FQGNSA. The CDR3 has 14 amino acids. The DNA of the CDR3 is TGTGCCAGCAGCACGCAACAGGGCCTATACGAGCAGTACTTC. Translated, it gives CASSTQQGLYEQYF.

The chain carries TRBV6-6 and TRBJ2-2, with D possibly called TRBD1 or TRBD2 (5 bases each). CDR1 MNHNY and CDR2 SVGAGI come from the germline V gene (reference sequence). This CDR3 comprises 14 residues. Trimming pared 7 bases from V and 4 bases from J, leaving 13 bases between. CDR3 sequence: CASKEGPGTGELFF. In DNA form, the CDR3 reads TGTGCCAGCAAAGAGGGACCAGGCACCGGGGAGCTGTTTTTT.

This clonotype was counted ten times or more. The chain has TRBV12-3 or TRBV12-4 and TRBJ2-7; TRBD2 might be the D (6 bases). Trimming stripped 2 bases from V and 5 bases from J, with 10 bases between. CDR3 size: 13 residues. The CDR3 spells CASSLKLAHEQYF. For the CDR3, the DNA is TGTGCCAGCAGTTTAAAACTAGCACACGAGCAGTACTTC.

This clonotype was observed at least ten times. J is TRBJ1-5 and V is TRBV7-9, with 7 bases that match TRBD1. The CDR3 spans 14 residues. With V trimmed by 6 bases and J by 3 bases, 5 bases remained unmatched. Germline V lookup: CDR1 SEHNR, CDR2 FQNEAQ (reference sequence). The DNA for the CDR3 is TGTGCCAGCAGTCCGGGACAGTTCAATCAGCCCCAGCATTTT. Translation: CASSPGQFNQPQHF.

The chain combines TRBV6-2 or TRBV6-3 with TRBJ2-5, with no clear D. V gave up 9 bases and J gave up 3 bases, with 11 bases separating them. The CDR3 is made up of 12 amino acids. Germline-derived CDR1 and CDR2 are MNHEY and SVGEGT. The CDR3 DNA reads as TGTGCCAGAGTCGCCTTAAAAGAGACCCAGTACTTC. Amino acid sequence: CARVALKETQYF.

This clonotype showed up just a few times. The chain recombines TRBV20-1 with TRBJ2-1, with a tentative D call TRBD2 (5 bases). The CDR3 covers 13 residues. The germline V and J ends were trimmed by 6 bases and 10 bases, with 19 bases remaining between them. Per the germline V gene, CDR1 is DFQATT and CDR2 is SNEGSKA (reference sequence). CDR3 nucleotides: TGCAGTGCCCCCGACTTTCTCCGGGGAGAGCAGTTCTTC. Encoded protein: CSAPDFLRGEQFF.

This clonotype occurred many times. The chain combines TRBV5-1 with TRBJ1-6; D may be TRBD1 (5 bases). CDR3 length equals 14 residues. Trimming cost V 6 bases and J 4 bases, with 11 bases left between them. The V gene's germline CDR1 is SGHRS and CDR2 YFSETQ. CDR3 protein: CASNEGSYNSPLHF. The CDR3 region has the DNA TGCGCCAGCAATGAGGGGTCGTATAATTCACCCCTCCACTTT.

The chain joins TRBV7-9 to TRBJ1-2; TRBD1 is a possible D gene (5 bases). The germline V gene encodes CDR1 SEHNR and CDR2 FQNEAQ (reference sequence). The CDR3 has 14 residues. V dropped 4 bases and J dropped 4 bases, with 13 bases sitting between them. CDR3 protein: CASSSAWGTYGYTF. CDR3 DNA sequence: TGTGCCAGCAGCTCCGCTTGGGGGACCTATGGCTACACCTTC. The full variable domain, completed using reference TRBV7-9 and TRBJ1-2, is DTGVSQNPRHKITKRGQNVTFRCDPISEHNRLYWYRQTLGQGPEFLTYFQNEAQLEKSRLLSDRFSAERPKGSFSTLEIQRTEQGDSAMYLCASSSAWGTYGYTFGSGTRLTVV.

This clonotype was seen ten or more times. The gene calls are TRBV29-1 and TRBJ2-3, with D uncertain. CDR3 length: 14 amino acids. From germline, CDR1 is SQVTM and CDR2 ANQGSEA. Trimming cost V 7 bases and J 0 bases, with 14 bases left between them. DNA for the CDR3: TGCAGCGCCCTCCCCGACCGTAGCACAGATACGCAGTATTTT. This translates into CSALPDRSTDTQYF.

Ten or more counts support this clonotype. The chain joins TRBV28 to TRBJ1-3, with D possibly TRBD1 on 5 matching bases. The V gene lost 8 bases and the J gene lost 0 bases, with 14 bases spanning the gap. Germline CDR1 reads MDHEN; CDR2 reads SYDVKM. The CDR3 has 15 amino acids. The CDR3 DNA is TGTGCCAGCTGTCAGGGCCTCCACTCTGGAAACACCATATATTTT. Translating it yields CASCQGLHSGNTIYF.

V is TRBV12-5 and J is TRBJ2-1, with 10 bases matching TRBD2. Losses at the gene ends were 3 bases for V and 8 bases for J; bases not matched to a gene: 10. Germline V CDR1 and CDR2: LGHNT, FRNRAP. CDR3 length equals 16 residues. In DNA, the CDR3 is TGTGCTAGTGGTTTCCCCATAGCGGGAGGTACGGATGAGCAGTTCTTC. This gives the protein CASGFPIAGGTDEQFF.

This clonotype has only a few counts. The chain employs TRBV27 and TRBJ2-6, with D possibly TRBD1 on 6 matching bases. The CDR3 is made up of 16 amino acids. Germline V gene lookup returns CDR1 MNHEY and CDR2 SMNVEV (reference sequence). Trimming pared 4 bases from V and 0 bases from J, leaving 10 bases between. Here the CDR3 DNA reads TGTGCCAGCAGTTCAGGACAGCTCTCTGGGGCCAACGTCCTGACTTTC. This gives the protein CASSSGQLSGANVLTF.

This clonotype was counted only a few times. The rearrangement joins TRBV27 to TRBJ2-2, with a weak D call TRBD1 (6 bases). V was pared by 7 bases and J by 1 base, with 13 bases between. The CDR3 totals 15 residues. Germline values: CDR1 MNHEY, CDR2 SMNVEV (reference sequence). The CDR3 spells CASTLTGQNTGELFF. The DNA of the CDR3 is TGTGCCAGCACGCTAACGGGACAGAACACCGGGGAGCTGTTTTTT.